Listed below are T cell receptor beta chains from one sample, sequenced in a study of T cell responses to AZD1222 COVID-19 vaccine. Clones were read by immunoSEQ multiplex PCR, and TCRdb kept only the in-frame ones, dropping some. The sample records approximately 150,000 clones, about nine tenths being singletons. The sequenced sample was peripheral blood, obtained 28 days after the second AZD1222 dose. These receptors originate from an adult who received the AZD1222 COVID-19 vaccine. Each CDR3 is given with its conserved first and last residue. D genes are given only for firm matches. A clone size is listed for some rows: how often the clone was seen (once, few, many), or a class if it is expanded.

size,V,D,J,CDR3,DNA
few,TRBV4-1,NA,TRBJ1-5,CASSQLTGFGNQPQHF,TGCGCCAGCAGCCAATTGACAGGCTTTGGCAATCAGCCCCAGCATTTT
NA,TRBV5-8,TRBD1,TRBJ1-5,CASSHATGSVVWPQHF,TGTGCCAGCAGCCACGCGACAGGGTCAGTGGTGTGGCCCCAGCATTTT
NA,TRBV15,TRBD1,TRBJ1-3,CATSPGQVSGNTIYF,TGTGCCACCAGCCCGGGACAGGTCTCTGGAAACACCATATATTTT
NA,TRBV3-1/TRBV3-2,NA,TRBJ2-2,CASSLAGSLTGELFF,TGTGCCAGCAGCCTCGCGGGGAGCCTGACCGGGGAGCTGTTTTTT
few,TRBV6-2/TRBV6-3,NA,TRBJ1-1,CASSYPPTRGQKAFF,TGTGCCAGCAGTTATCCCCCCACTCGGGGCCAGAAAGCTTTCTTT
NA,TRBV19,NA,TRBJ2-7,CASSIVATAYEQYF,TGTGCCAGTAGTATAGTCGCCACAGCTTACGAGCAGTACTTC
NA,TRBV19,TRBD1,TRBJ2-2,CASSISGGTNTGELFF,TGTGCCAGTAGTATATCAGGGGGCACGAACACCGGGGAGCTGTTTTTT
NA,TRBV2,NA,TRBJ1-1,CASSETEGLMGMNTEAFF,TGTGCCAGCAGTGAGACGGAGGGCTTGATGGGTATGAACACTGAAGCTTTCTTT
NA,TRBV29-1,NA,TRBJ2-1,CSVEGSRVGLFF,TGCAGCGTTGAAGGGTCGAGGGTGGGACTGTTCTTC
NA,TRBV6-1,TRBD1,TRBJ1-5,CASSDNGLLQGLEHF,TGTGCCAGCAGTGATAATGGTTTGTTACAGGGGCTTGAGCATTTT
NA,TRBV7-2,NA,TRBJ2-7,CASSLSVEQSYEQYF,TGTGCCAGCAGCTTGAGCGTGGAACAGTCCTACGAGCAGTACTTC
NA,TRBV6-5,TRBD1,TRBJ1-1,CASSYRETTGAAEAFF,TGTGCCAGCAGTTACCGCGAGACGACAGGGGCGGCTGAAGCTTTCTTT
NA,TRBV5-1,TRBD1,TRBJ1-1,CASSPTTGVGAEAFF,TGCGCCAGCAGCCCCACTACAGGGGTTGGGGCTGAAGCTTTCTTT
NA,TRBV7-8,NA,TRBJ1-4,CASSLAGGTEEKLFF,TGTGCCAGCAGCTTAGCGGGGGGGACGGAAGAAAAACTGTTTTTT
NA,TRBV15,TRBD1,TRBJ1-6,CATSPTGGRGSPLHF,TGTGCCACCAGCCCAACAGGGGGAAGAGGTTCACCCCTCCACTTT
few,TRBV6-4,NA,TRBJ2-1,CASSDRDNNEQFF,TGTGCCAGCAGTGACAGGGACAACAATGAGCAGTTCTTC
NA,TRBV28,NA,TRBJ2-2,CASISVNTGELFF,TGTGCCAGCATTAGCGTGAACACCGGGGAGCTGTTTTTT
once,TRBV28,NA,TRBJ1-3,CASRPDGHTIYF,TGTGCCAGCAGGCCCGACGGGCACACCATATATTTT
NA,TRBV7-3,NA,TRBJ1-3,CASSLIGFSENTIYF,TGTGCCAGCAGCTTAATTGGTTTCTCTGAAAACACCATATATTTT
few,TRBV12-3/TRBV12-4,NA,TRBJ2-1,CASTPGRDEQFF,TGTGCCAGCACCCCTGGCAGGGATGAGCAGTTCTTC
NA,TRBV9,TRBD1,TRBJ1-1,CASTQRSGGITEAFF,TGTGCCAGCACTCAGCGGTCAGGGGGCATCACTGAAGCTTTCTTT
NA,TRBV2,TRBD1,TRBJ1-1,CASSEGPGGEAFF,TGTGCCAGCAGTGAGGGTCCAGGGGGTGAAGCTTTCTTT
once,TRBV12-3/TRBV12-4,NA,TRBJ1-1,CASSLELNTEAFF,TGTGCCAGCAGTCTCGAGCTGAACACTGAAGCTTTCTTT
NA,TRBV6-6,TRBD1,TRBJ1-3,CASSWGQLDTIYF,TGTGCCAGCAGCTGGGGACAGTTAGACACCATATATTTT
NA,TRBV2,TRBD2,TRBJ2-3,CASIRSELAGAGDTQYF,TGTGCCAGCATTAGGTCGGAACTAGCGGGAGCTGGAGATACGCAGTATTTT
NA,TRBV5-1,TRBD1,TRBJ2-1,CASRDQGQGYNEQFF,TGCGCCAGCCGTGATCAGGGACAGGGATACAATGAGCAGTTCTTC
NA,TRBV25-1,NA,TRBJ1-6,CASTSGPNSPLHF,TGTGCCAGCACTTCGGGCCCAAATTCACCCCTCCACTTT
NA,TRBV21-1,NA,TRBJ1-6,CASSTPLDEGCNSPLHF,TGTGCCAGCAGCACACCCCTGGACGAGGGTTGTAATTCACCCCTCCACTTT
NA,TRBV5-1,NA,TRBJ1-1,CASSLVDTEAFF,TGCGCCAGCAGCTTGGTTGATACTGAAGCTTTCTTT
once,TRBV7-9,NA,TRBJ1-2,CASSSLVVPGGGYTF,TGTGCCAGCAGCTCTCTCGTCGTTCCTGGCGGTGGCTACACCTTC
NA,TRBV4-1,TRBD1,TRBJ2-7,CASSQDSGTGSYEQYF,TGCGCCAGCAGCCAAGATTCCGGGACAGGGTCCTACGAGCAGTACTTC
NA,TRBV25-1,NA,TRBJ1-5,CASSRAGANQPQHF,TGTGCCAGCAGTAGGGCAGGGGCGAATCAGCCCCAGCATTTT
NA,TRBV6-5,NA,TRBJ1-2,CASSYRQLDNYGYTF,TGTGCCAGCAGTTACCGACAGCTCGATAACTATGGCTACACCTTC
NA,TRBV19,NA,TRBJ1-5,CASSLGRSGNQPQHF,TGTGCCAGTAGTCTTGGACGGTCAGGCAATCAGCCCCAGCATTTT
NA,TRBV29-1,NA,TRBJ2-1,CSVEHPKGYNEQFF,TGCAGCGTTGAACACCCCAAGGGGTACAATGAGCAGTTCTTC
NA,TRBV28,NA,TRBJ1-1,CASSLQAPNTEAFF,TGTGCCAGCAGTTTACAGGCTCCGAACACTGAAGCTTTCTTT
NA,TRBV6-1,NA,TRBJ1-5,CASSEQGYNQPQHF,TGTGCCAGCAGTGAACAGGGGTACAATCAGCCCCAGCATTTT
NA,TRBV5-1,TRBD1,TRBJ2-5,CASTLQGQETQYF,TGCGCCAGCACGTTACAGGGGCAAGAGACCCAGTACTTC
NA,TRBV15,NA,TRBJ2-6,CATSSGANVLTF,TGTGCCACCAGCAGTGGGGCCAACGTCCTGACTTTC
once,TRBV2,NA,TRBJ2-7,CASRWRAPGYEQYF,TGTGCCAGCAGGTGGCGGGCGCCGGGATACGAGCAGTACTTC
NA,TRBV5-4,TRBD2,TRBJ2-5,CASSWTSGTPEYF,TGTGCCAGCAGCTGGACTAGCGGGACACCGGAGTACTTC
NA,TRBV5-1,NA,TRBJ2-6,CASSLAAAGANVLTF,TGCGCCAGCAGCTTGGCCGCGGCTGGGGCCAACGTCCTGACTTTC
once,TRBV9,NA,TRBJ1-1,CASSVDPESTEAFF,TGTGCCAGCAGCGTAGATCCGGAAAGCACTGAAGCTTTCTTT
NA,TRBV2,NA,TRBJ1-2,CASYAGPGIDGYTF,TGTGCCAGCTATGCGGGACCGGGAATCGATGGCTACACCTTC